This TCR beta chain was documented in a study of blood T cells in healthy people across ages. The use of a sample-barcoded 5' primer and a J-beta primer mix characterized a second PCR of about 7 to 12 cycles. At least 3 million CDR3-containing paired-end reads were obtained per sample. A single record per CDR3 protein comes from TCRdb applying MiXCR to the 5' RACE reads. This sample has 650,000 to 900,000 distinct CDR3 sequences, with approximately 67% found just once. Germline lookup yields CDR1 SGHRS and CDR2 YFSETQ. V shed 5 bases, J shed 5 bases, and the junction held 5 bases outside the gene matches. This CDR3 region has 14 residues. The study's findings and limits: Leaving the PBMCs unsorted stopped any conclusive comparison of naive versus antigen-experienced cells. There were more naive CD4+ cells and higher diversity in long-lived donors than in aged donors. Significant beta diversity loss was already apparent by age 40, declining roughly linearly.

As concerns this clonotype: What it recognizes is unknown.

The chain recombines TRBV5-1 with TRBJ1-4, with 8 bases identical to TRBD1. Material for sequencing was blood. The sequence was obtained from a young man in good health. CDR3 sequence: CASSPWTGNEKLFF. The CDR3 bases are TGCGCCAGCAGTCCTTGGACAGGGAATGAAAAACTGTTTTTT.